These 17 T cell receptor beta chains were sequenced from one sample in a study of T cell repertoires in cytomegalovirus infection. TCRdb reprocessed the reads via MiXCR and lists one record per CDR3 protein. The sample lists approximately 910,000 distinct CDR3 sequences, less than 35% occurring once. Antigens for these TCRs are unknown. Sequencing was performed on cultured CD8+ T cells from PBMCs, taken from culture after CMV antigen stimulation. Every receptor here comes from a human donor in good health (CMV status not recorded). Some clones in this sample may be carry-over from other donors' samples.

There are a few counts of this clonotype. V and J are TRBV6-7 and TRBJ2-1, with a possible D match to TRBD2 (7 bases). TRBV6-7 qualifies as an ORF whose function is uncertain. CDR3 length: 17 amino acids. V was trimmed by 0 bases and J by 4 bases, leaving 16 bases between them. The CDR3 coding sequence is TGTGCCAGCAGTTACTCGTTGAGGGGGGGATCGTACAATGAGCAGTTCTTC. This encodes CASSYSLRGGSYNEQFF.

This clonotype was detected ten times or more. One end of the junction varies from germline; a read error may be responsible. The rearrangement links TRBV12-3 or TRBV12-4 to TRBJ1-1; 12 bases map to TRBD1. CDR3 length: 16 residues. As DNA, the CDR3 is TGTGCCAGCAGCTTAGGGGACAGGGGGCCCGGCACTGAAGCTTTCTTT. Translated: CASSLGDRGPGTEAFF.

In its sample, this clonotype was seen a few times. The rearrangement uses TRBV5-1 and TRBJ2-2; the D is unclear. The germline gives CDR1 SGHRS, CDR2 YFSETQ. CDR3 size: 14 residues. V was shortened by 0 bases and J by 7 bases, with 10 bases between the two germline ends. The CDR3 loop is CASSLGSGRGELFF. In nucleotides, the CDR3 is TGCGCCAGCAGCTTGGGATCCGGGCGCGGGGAGCTGTTTTTT.

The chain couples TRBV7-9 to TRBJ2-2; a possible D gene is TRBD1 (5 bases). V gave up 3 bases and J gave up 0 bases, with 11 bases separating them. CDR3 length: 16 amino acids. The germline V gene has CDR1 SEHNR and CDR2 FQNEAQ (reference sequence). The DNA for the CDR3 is TGTGCCAGCAGCTTTAACGACAGAGCGAACACCGGGGAGCTGTTTTTT. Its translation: CASSFNDRANTGELFF.

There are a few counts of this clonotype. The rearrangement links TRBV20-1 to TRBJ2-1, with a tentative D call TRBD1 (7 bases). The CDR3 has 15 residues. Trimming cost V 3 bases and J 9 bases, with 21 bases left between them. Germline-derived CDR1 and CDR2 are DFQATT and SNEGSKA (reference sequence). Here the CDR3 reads CSARPVEGAGGEQFF. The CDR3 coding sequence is TGCAGTGCTAGGCCTGTTGAGGGGGCCGGGGGTGAGCAGTTCTTC.

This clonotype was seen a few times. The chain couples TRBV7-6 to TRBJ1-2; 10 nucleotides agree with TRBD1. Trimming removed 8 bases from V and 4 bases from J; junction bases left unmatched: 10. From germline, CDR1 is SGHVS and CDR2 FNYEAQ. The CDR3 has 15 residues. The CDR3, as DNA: TGTGCCAGCCACGACCGACAGGGGGCTACCTATGGCTACACCTTC. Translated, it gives CASHDRQGATYGYTF.

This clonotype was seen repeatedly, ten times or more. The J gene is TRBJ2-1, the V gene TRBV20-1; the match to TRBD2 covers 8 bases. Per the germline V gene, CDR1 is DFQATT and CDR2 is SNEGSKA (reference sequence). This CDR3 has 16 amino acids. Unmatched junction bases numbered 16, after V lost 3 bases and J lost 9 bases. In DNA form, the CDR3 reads TGCAGTGCTAGCCCTGGCAGCGGGAGATTGGGGGGTGAGCAGTTCTTC. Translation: CSASPGSGRLGGEQFF.

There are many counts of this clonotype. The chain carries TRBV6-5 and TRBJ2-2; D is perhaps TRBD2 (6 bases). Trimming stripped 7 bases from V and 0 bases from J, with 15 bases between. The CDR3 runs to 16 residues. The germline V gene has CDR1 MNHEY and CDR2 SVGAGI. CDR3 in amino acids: CASMRGAGTNTGELFF. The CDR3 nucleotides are TGTGCCAGCATGCGTGGTGCGGGGACGAACACCGGGGAGCTGTTTTTT.

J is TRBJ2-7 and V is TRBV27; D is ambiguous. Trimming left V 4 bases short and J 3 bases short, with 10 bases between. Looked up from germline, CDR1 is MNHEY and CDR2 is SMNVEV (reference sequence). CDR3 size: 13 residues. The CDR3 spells CASSSGPLYEQYF. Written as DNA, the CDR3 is TGTGCCAGCAGTTCAGGTCCACTCTACGAGCAGTACTTC.

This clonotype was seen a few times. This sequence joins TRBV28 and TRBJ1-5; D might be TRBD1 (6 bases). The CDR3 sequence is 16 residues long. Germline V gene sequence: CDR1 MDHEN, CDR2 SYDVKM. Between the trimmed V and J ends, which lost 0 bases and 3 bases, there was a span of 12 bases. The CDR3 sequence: CASSLWGGSDNQPQHF. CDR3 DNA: TGTGCCAGCAGTTTATGGGGGGGCTCGGACAATCAGCCCCAGCATTTT.

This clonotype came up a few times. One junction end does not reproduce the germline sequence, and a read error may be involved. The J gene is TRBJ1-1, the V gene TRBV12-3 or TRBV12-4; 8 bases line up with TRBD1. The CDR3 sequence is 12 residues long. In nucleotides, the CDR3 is TGTGCCAGCAGTTTAGGTCGGCAGGGGGCGGGATTT. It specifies CASSLGRQGAGF.

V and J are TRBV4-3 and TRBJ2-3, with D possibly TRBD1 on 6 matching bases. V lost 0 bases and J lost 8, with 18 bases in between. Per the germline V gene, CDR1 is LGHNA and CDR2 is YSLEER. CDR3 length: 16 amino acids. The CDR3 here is CASSQEIGQTRVTQYF. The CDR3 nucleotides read TGCGCCAGCAGCCAAGAGATAGGACAGACGAGAGTTACGCAGTATTTT.

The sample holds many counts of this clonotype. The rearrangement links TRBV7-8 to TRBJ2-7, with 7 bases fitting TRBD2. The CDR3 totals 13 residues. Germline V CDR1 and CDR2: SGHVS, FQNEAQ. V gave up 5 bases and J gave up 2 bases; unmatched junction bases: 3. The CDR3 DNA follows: TGTGCCAGCAGCCCTGGGGGGGCCTACGAGCAGTACTTC. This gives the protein CASSPGGAYEQYF.

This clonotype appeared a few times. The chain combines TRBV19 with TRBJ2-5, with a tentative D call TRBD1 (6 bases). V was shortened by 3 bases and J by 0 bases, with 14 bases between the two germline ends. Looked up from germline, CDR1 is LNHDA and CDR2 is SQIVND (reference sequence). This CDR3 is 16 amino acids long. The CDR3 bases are TGTGCCAGTAGTATTATTGGACAGTCGTACCAAGAGACCCAGTACTTC. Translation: CASSIIGQSYQETQYF.

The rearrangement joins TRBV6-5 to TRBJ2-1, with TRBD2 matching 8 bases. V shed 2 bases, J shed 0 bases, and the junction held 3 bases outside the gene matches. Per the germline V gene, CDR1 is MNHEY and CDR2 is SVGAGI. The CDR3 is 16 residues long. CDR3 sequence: CASSYRRGDSYNEQFF. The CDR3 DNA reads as TGTGCCAGCAGTTACCGGCGGGGGGACTCCTACAATGAGCAGTTCTTC.

The CDR3 sequence: CASSSIRVRSYNEQFF. The CDR3 bases are TGTGCCAGCAGTTCAATCAGGGTCAGATCCTACAATGAGCAGTTCTTC. V gene TRBV5-6 combines with J gene TRBJ2-1, with D perhaps TRBD1 (5 bases). Germline values: CDR1 SGHDT, CDR2 YYEEEE. The CDR3 length is 16 residues. V was trimmed by 5 bases and J by 1 base, leaving 16 bases between them. The whole variable domain, remainder taken from reference TRBV5-6 and TRBJ2-1, is DAGVTQSPTHLIKTRGQQVTLRCSPKSGHDTVSWYQQALGQGPQFIFQYYEEEERQRGNFPDRFSGHQFPNYSSELNVNALLLGDSALYLCASSSIRVRSYNEQFFGPGTRLTVL.

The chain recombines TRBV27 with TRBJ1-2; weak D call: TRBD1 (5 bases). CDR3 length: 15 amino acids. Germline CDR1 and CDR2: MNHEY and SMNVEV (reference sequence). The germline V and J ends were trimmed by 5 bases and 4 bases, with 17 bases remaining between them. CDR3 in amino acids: CASSPQQTAAYGYTF. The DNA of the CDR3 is TGTGCCAGCAGTCCCCAACAGACAGCCGCCTATGGCTACACCTTC.